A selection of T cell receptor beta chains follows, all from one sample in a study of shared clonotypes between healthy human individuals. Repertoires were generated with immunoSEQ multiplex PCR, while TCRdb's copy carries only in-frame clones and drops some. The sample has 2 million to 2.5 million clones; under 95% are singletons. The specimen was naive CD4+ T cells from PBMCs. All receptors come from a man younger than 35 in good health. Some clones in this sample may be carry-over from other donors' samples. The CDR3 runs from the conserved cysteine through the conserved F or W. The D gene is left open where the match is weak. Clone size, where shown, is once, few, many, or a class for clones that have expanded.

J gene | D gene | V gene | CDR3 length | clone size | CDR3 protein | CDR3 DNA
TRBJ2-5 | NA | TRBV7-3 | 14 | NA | CASSLRVGGETQYF | TGTGCCAGCAGCTTGCGAGTAGGTGGGGAGACCCAGTACTTC
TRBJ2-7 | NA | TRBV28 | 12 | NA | CASSFSSYEQYF | TGTGCCAGCAGTTTTTCCTCCTACGAGCAGTACTTC
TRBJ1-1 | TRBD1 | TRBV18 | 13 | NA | CASSRQGNTEAFF | TGTGCCAGCTCCCGACAGGGGAACACTGAAGCTTTCTTT
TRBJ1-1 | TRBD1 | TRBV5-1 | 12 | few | CAGTEQNTEAFF | TGCGCTGGGACAGAACAGAACACTGAAGCTTTCTTT
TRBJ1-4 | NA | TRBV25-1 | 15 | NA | CASSPSGVSNEKLFF | TGTGCCAGCAGTCCGTCAGGGGTTTCTAATGAAAAACTGTTTTTT
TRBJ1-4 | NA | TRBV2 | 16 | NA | CASSHDMTGKSEKLFF | TGTGCCAGCAGTCACGACATGACCGGGAAAAGCGAAAAACTGTTTTTT
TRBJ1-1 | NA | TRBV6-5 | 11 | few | CASSLLDLTFF | TGTGCCAGCAGTCTCCTAGACCTAACTTTCTTT
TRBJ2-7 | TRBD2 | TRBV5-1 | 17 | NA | CASSLAMTSGVAYEQYF | TGCGCCAGCAGCTTGGCCATGACTAGCGGGGTCGCCTACGAGCAGTACTTC
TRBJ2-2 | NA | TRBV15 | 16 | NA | CATSVRQQGNAGELFF | TGTGCCACCAGCGTTCGGCAACAGGGCAATGCCGGGGAGCTGTTTTTT
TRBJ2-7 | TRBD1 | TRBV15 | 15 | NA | CATSRGGTGAYEQYF | TGTGCCACCAGCAGAGGTGGGACAGGGGCCTACGAGCAGTACTTC
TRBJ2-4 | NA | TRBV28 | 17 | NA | CASSTLGRVLAKNIQYF | TGTGCCAGCAGTACTCTGGGGCGGGTCCTAGCCAAAAACATTCAGTACTTC
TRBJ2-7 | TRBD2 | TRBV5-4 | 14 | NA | CASSWGLAGDEQYF | TGTGCCAGCAGCTGGGGACTAGCGGGAGACGAGCAGTACTTC
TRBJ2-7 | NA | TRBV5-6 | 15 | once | CASSTGGTHAYEQYF | TGTGCCAGCAGCACTGGGGGGACACACGCCTACGAGCAGTACTTC
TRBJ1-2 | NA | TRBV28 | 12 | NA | CASRTPTGGYTF | TGTGCCAGCCGGACCCCCACGGGAGGCTACACCTTC
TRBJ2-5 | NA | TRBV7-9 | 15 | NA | CASSLQRVGQETQYF | TGTGCCAGCAGCCTGCAGCGGGTGGGCCAAGAGACCCAGTACTTC
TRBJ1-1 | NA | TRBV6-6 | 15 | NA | CASSYSRQGYTEAFF | TGTGCCAGCAGTTACTCGAGGCAGGGCTACACTGAAGCTTTCTTT
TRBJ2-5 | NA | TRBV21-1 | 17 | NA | CASSKAGGLAVQETQYF | TGTGCCAGCAGCAAAGCAGGAGGACTAGCGGTTCAAGAGACCCAGTACTTC
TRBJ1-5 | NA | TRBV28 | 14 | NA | CASRAGNSNQPQHF | TGTGCCAGCAGGGCGGGAAATAGCAATCAGCCCCAGCATTTT
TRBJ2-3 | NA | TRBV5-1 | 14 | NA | CASSLEQGPDTQYF | TGCGCCAGCAGCTTGGAACAGGGCCCAGATACGCAGTATTTT
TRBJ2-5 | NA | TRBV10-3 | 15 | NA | CAIRSHTQDQETQYF | TGTGCCATCAGGTCGCACACACAAGACCAAGAGACCCAGTACTTC
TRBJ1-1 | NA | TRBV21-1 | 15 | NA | CASIQGVGENTEAFF | TGTGCCAGCATCCAAGGTGTGGGGGAGAACACTGAAGCTTTCTTT
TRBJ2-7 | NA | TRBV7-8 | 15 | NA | CASSPGGGQSYEQYF | TGTGCCAGCAGCCCGGGGGGCGGACAGTCCTACGAGCAGTACTTC
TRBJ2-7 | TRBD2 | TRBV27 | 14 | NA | CASSPGLAVPVQYF | TGTGCCAGCAGCCCGGGACTAGCGGTCCCAGTGCAGTACTTC
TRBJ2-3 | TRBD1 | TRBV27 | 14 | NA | CASTSGGRADTQYF | TGTGCCAGCACCTCAGGGGGCAGGGCAGATACGCAGTATTTT
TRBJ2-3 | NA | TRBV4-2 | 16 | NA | CASSQEGSRIADTQYF | TGTGCCAGCAGCCAAGAGGGGAGTAGGATCGCAGATACGCAGTATTTT
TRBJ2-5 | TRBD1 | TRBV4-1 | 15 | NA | CASSKRTGYQETQYF | TGCGCCAGCAGCAAAAGGACAGGGTACCAAGAGACCCAGTACTTC
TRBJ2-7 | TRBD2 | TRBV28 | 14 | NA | CASGEAGIPYEQYF | TGTGCCAGCGGCGAAGCGGGGATCCCCTACGAGCAGTACTTC
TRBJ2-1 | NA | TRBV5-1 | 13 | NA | CASSWRPDYEQFF | TGCGCCAGCAGCTGGCGGCCGGACTATGAGCAGTTCTTC
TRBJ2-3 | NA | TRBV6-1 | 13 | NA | CASTWRGTDTQYF | TGTGCCAGCACTTGGAGAGGGACAGATACGCAGTATTTT
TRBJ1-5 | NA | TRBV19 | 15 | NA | CASSIVRGGNQPQHF | TGTGCCAGTAGTATAGTTAGGGGGGGAAATCAGCCCCAGCATTTT
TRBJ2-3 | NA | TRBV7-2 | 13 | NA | CASSPGSTDTQYF | TGTGCCAGCAGCCCCGGCAGCACAGATACGCAGTATTTT
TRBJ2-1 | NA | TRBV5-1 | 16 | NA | CASSSLSGSSYNEQFF | TGCGCCAGCAGCTCACTTAGCGGCAGCTCCTACAATGAGCAGTTCTTC
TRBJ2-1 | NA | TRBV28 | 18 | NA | CASSSYGRGGSSYNEQFF | TGTGCCAGCAGTTCTTATGGGAGGGGGGGGAGCTCCTACAATGAGCAGTTCTTC
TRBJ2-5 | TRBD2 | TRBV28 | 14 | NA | CASSSGGRVETQYF | TGTGCCAGCAGCAGTGGCGGGAGGGTGGAGACCCAGTACTTC
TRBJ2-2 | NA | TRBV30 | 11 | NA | CAWSGVGELFF | TGTGCCTGGAGTGGAGTCGGGGAGCTGTTTTTT
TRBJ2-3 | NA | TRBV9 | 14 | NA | CASSVVGHTDTQYF | TGTGCCAGCAGCGTAGTGGGCCACACAGATACGCAGTATTTT
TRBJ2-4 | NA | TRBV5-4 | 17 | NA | CASSLRDSIVAKNIQYF | TGTGCCAGCAGCCTCCGGGACTCGATTGTAGCCAAAAACATTCAGTACTTC
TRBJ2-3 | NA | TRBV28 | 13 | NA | CASSVRTTDTQYF | TGTGCCAGCAGCGTCAGAACCACAGATACGCAGTATTTT
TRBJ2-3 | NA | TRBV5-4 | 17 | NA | CASSAGGGGQSTDTQYF | TGTGCCAGCAGCGCAGGGGGCGGGGGGCAGAGCACAGATACGCAGTATTTT
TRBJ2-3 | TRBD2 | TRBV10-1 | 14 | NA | CASQASGRDDTQYF | TGCGCCAGCCAGGCTAGCGGGAGAGATGATACGCAGTATTTT
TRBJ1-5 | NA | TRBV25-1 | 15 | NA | CASSEGGRGDQPQHF | TGTGCCAGCAGTGAGGGGGGCAGGGGTGATCAGCCCCAGCATTTT
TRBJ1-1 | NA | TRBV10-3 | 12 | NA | CAIGTLDTEAFF | TGTGCCATCGGGACCCTAGACACTGAAGCTTTCTTT
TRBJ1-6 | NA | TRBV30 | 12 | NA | CAWRPYNSPLHF | TGTGCCTGGAGGCCGTATAATTCACCCCTCCACTTT
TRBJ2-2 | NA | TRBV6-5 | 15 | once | CASSYSAGGTGELFF | TGTGCCAGCAGTTACTCGGCCGGGGGCACCGGGGAGCTGTTTTTT
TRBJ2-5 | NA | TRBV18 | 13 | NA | CASSPPSRETQYF | TGTGCCAGCTCACCACCGTCACGTGAGACCCAGTACTTC
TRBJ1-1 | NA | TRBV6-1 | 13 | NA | CASSETVNTEAFF | TGTGCCAGCAGTGAAACTGTGAACACTGAAGCTTTCTTT
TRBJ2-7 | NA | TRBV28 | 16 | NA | CASSFVRLEGFYEQYF | TGTGCCAGCAGTTTTGTTCGGCTAGAAGGGTTCTACGAGCAGTACTTC
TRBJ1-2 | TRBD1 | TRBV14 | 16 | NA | CASSQLQGAINYGYTF | TGTGCCAGCAGCCAGTTACAGGGGGCAATCAACTATGGCTACACCTTC
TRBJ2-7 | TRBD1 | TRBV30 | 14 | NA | CAWSRTGALYEQYF | TGTGCCTGGTCTAGGACAGGGGCCCTCTACGAGCAGTACTTC
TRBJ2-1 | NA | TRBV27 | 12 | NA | CASSSRYNEQFF | TGTGCCAGCAGTTCGCGCTACAATGAGCAGTTCTTC
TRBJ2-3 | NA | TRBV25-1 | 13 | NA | CASSDSRTDTQYF | TGTGCCAGCAGTGACAGCCGCACAGATACGCAGTATTTT
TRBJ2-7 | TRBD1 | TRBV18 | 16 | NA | CASSPRGQGGSYEQYF | TGTGCCAGCTCACCACGAGGACAGGGGGGATCCTACGAGCAGTACTTC
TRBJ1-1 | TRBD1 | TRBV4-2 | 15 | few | CASSVRDRDHTEAFF | TGTGCCAGCAGCGTCCGGGACAGGGACCACACTGAAGCTTTCTTT
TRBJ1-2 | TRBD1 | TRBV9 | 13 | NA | CASSADRGGVYTF | TGTGCCAGCAGCGCCGACAGGGGGGGTGTCTACACCTTC